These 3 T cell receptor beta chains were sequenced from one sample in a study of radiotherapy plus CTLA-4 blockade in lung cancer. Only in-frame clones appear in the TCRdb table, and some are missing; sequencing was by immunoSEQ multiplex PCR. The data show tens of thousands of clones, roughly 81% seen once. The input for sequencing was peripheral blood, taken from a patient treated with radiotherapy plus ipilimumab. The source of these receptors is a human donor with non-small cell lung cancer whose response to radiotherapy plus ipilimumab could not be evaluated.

For the CDR3, the DNA is TGTGCCATCAGTCCTCGGACTAGGGAAGAGACCCAGTACTTC. It yields the protein CAISPRTREETQYF. J is TRBJ2-5 and V is TRBV10-3; 7 nucleotides line up with TRBD2. Per germline, CDR1 ENHRY and CDR2 SYGVKD. The CDR3 is 14 residues long. J was trimmed by 3 bases and V by 5 bases; bases with no gene match: 6.

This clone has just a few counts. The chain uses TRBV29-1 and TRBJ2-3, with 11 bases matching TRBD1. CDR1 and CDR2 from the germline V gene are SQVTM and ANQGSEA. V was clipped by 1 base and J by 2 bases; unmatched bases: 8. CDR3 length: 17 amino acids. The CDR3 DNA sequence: TGCAGCGTTGAAGTCTTTTGGGGACAGGGGGACACAGATACGCAGTATTTT. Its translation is CSVEVFWGQGDTDTQYF.

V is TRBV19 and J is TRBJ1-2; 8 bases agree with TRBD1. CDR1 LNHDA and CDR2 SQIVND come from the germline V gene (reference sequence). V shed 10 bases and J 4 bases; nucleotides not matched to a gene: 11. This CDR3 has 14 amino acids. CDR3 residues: CATDRGKGPYGYTF. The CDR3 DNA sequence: TGTGCCACCGACAGGGGAAAAGGGCCCTATGGCTACACCTTC.